This T cell receptor (beta chain) appears in the sequencing data of a study of T cell changes during pregnancy in multiple sclerosis. Sequenced by immunoSEQ multiplex PCR; TCRdb stores in-frame clones only, minus some. The sample carries about 40,000 clones, approximately 89% recorded once. The CDR3 length is 16 residues. Looked up from germline, CDR1 is SGHVS and CDR2 is FNYEAQ. After removal of 6 bases from V and 2 bases from J, the junction contained 6 bases not matched to a gene. In its sample, this clone was seen a few times. Sequencing used peripheral blood, obtained in the first trimester of pregnancy. This sequence was found in a female donor in good health, enrolled as a control in a pregnancy study. This chain uses TRBV7-6 with TRBJ1-4; 10 nucleotides align to TRBD1. The CDR3, as DNA: TGTGCCAGCAGACCCGGGACAGGGGCGACTAATGAAAAACTGTTTTTT. Translation gives CASRPGTGATNEKLFF.